Presented here are 18 T cell receptor beta chains from one specimen sequenced in a study of T cells in localized non-small cell lung cancer. Assay: immunoSEQ multiplex PCR; the TCRdb copy retains only in-frame clones and omits some. The repertoire consists of approximately 6,400 clones, with 40% to 50% occurring once and the leading ten covering approximately 9.3%. This specimen consisted of lung tumor tissue, obtained before any cancer treatment. All receptors come from a woman between 40 and 69 years old with stage II squamous cell lung carcinoma.

The rearrangement uses TRBV18 and TRBJ2-7; the match to TRBD1 covers 8 bases. The CDR3 contains 14 residues. Germline loops: CDR1 KGHSH, CDR2 LQKENI. Trimming at V came to 3 bases and at J to 3 bases, leaving 4 bases not matched to a gene. CDR3 in DNA: TGTGCCAGCTCACCTAAGGACAGGGACTACGAGCAGTACTTC. Amino acids: CASSPKDRDYEQYF. The entire variable domain, with the rest obtained from reference TRBV18 and TRBJ2-7, is as follows: NAGVMQNPRHLVRRRGQEARLRCSPMKGHSHVYWYRQLPEEGLKFMVYLQKENIIDESGMPKERFSAEFPKEGPSILRIQQVVRGDSAAYFCASSPKDRDYEQYFGPGTRLTVT.

This CDR3 is CASSQDRWGGEAFF. CDR3 nucleotide sequence: TGTGCCAGCAGCCAAGATAGGTGGGGCGGGGAAGCTTTCTTT. The chain links TRBV14 to TRBJ1-1, with TRBD1 as a possible D gene (5 bases). V dropped 0 bases and J dropped 8 bases, with 13 bases sitting between them. CDR1 and CDR2 (germline): SGHDN, FVKESK. This CDR3 has 14 amino acids.

This clone was seen more than once but under ten times. The rearrangement uses TRBV28 and TRBJ2-1; 11 bases match TRBD1. This CDR3 contains 17 residues. Germline V gene sequence: CDR1 MDHEN, CDR2 SYDVKM. J gave up 7 bases and V 9 bases, and 17 bases lay outside the gene matches. The CDR3 here is CASSLPGPGTGGNEQFF. In DNA, the CDR3 is TGTGCCAGTAGTCTACCGGGACCGGGGACAGGGGGGAATGAGCAGTTCTTC.

This clone was counted between two and nine times. The chain is built from TRBV6-8 and TRBJ2-1; 9 bases map to TRBD2. V lost 2 bases, J lost 3 bases, and 2 bases stayed unmatched. The germline gives CDR1 MNHGY, CDR2 SAAAGT. This CDR3 region has 15 residues. The CDR3 DNA reads as TGTGCCAGCAGTTACCAGCGGGAGGTCTACAATGAGCAGTTCTTC. It encodes CASSYQREVYNEQFF.

This clone was detected only a few times. The rearrangement links TRBV28 to TRBJ1-4; no clear D gene. This CDR3 has 14 amino acids. Trimming took off 6 bases at V and 5 bases at J, with 13 bases between the two ends. Germline CDR1 reads MDHEN; CDR2 reads SYDVKM. CDR3 region: CASRFMNTNEKLFF. CDR3 bases: TGTGCCAGCAGATTTATGAATACGAATGAAAAACTGTTTTTT.

The chain recombines TRBV27 with TRBJ2-3; possible D gene TRBD2, 7 bases. The germline CDR1 and CDR2 sequences are MNHEY and SMNVEV (reference sequence). V gave up 7 bases and J gave up 7 bases, with 21 bases separating them. There are 15 residues in the CDR3. In DNA, the CDR3 is TGTGCCAGCACTCCCACGCGGGGGCCCTTTTATACGCAGTATTTT. Amino acid sequence: CASTPTRGPFYTQYF.

The gene calls are TRBV19 and TRBJ1-1; the match to TRBD1 covers 8 bases. V shed 5 bases and J 5 bases; nucleotides not matched to a gene: 10. Germline-derived CDR1 and CDR2 are LNHDA and SQIVND (reference sequence). The CDR3 runs to 15 residues. CDR3 protein: CASSGIQGEGTEAFF. As DNA, the CDR3 is TGTGCCAGTAGTGGAATACAGGGGGAGGGAACTGAAGCTTTCTTT.

For this clone: One end of the junction is discordant with germline, which a read error may explain. The V gene is TRBV11-3, the J gene TRBJ2-7; tentatively, D is TRBD1 or TRBD2 (6 bases each). The germline V gene has CDR1 SGHNT and CDR2 YENEEA. The CDR3 runs to 16 residues. The CDR3, as DNA: TGTGCCAGCAGTTTAGGGGGAGGCAGGGGTGCCTACGAGCAGTACTTC. It yields the protein CASSLGGGRGAYEQYF.

The CDR3, as DNA: TGTGCCAGTAGTATCGCGACAGGGACTAGCAATCAGCCCCAGCATTTT. Encoded protein: CASSIATGTSNQPQHF. The gene calls are TRBV19 and TRBJ1-5; the match to TRBD1 covers 7 bases. The V segment lost 3 bases and the J segment 0 bases; nucleotides outside the gene matches: 5. CDR1 LNHDA and CDR2 SQIVND come from the germline V gene (reference sequence). This CDR3 spans 16 amino acids.

The V and J genes are TRBV6-8 and TRBJ1-2; perhaps TRBD1 as D (5 bases). Germline CDR1 MNHGY, CDR2 SAAAGT. The length of the CDR3 is 14 residues. The V gene lost 5 bases and the J gene lost 2 bases, with 12 bases spanning the gap. CDR3 sequence (DNA): TGTGCCAGCAGTAGGGACGTCGTCAACTATGGCTACACCTTC. This translates into CASSRDVVNYGYTF.

This clone has a handful of counts. At one end, the junction sequence differs from germline, possibly due to a read error. The CDR3 reads CAISGVTATRGNTYEQYF. The CDR3 DNA is TGTGCCATCAGTGGGGTGACAGCCACCCGTGGGAATACCTACGAGCAGTACTTC. The chain has TRBV6-8 and TRBJ2-7; tentatively, D is TRBD1 (5 bases). Germline V gene lookup returns CDR1 MNHGY and CDR2 SAAAGT. This CDR3 comprises 18 residues.

The rearrangement joins TRBV6-1 to TRBJ1-5; D gene uncertain. The CDR3 length is 14 residues. Germline assignment: CDR1 MNHNS and CDR2 SASEGT. V lost 1 base and J lost 3, with 7 bases in between. CDR3 sequence reads: CASSEGGPNQPQHF. Written as DNA, the CDR3 is TGTGCCAGCAGTGAAGGAGGGCCCAATCAGCCCCAGCATTTT.

A few counts support this clone. CDR3 protein: CASSLGPLGGTEAFF. The CDR3 bases are TGTGCCAGCAGCTTAGGTCCCCTTGGGGGCACTGAAGCTTTCTTT. The chain links TRBV11-3 to TRBJ1-1, with D perhaps TRBD1 (5 bases). This CDR3 spans 15 amino acids. Trimming pared 1 base from V and 4 bases from J, leaving 13 bases between. CDR1 and CDR2 from the germline V gene are SGHNT and YENEEA.

The chain carries TRBV6-8 and TRBJ2-5; D is unresolved. The J call may be wrong; the DNA end is better matched by TRBJ2-7. In germline, CDR1 is MNHGY, CDR2 SAAAGT. This CDR3 region has 15 residues. CDR3 region: CASSGGQVRYYEQYF. For the CDR3, the DNA is TGTGCCAGCAGTGGTGGGCAAGTCCGATACTACGAGCAGTACTTC.

The chain recombines TRBV10-2 with TRBJ1-2; D not certain. This CDR3 spans 13 amino acids. From germline, CDR1 is WSHSY and CDR2 SAAADI. The V and J ends lost 2 bases and 5 bases respectively, with 9 bases between them. This chain's CDR3 is CASSEGPRYGYTF. DNA of the CDR3: TGCGCCAGCAGTGAGGGGCCTCGATATGGCTACACCTTC.

The rearrangement links TRBV19 to TRBJ1-5; D remains unclear. V was pared by 3 bases and J by 4 bases, with 13 bases between. In germline, CDR1 is LNHDA, CDR2 SQIVND (reference sequence). This CDR3 is 15 amino acids long. The CDR3 coding sequence is TGTGCCAGTAGTATGCCCAAGGGAACTAATCAGCCCCAGCATTTT. It encodes CASSMPKGTNQPQHF.

This clone was seen a few times. The chain is built from TRBV11-3 and TRBJ2-7, with TRBD1 matching 7 bases. The germline CDR1 and CDR2 sequences are SGHNT and YENEEA. Trimming removed 4 bases from V and 3 bases from J; junction bases left unmatched: 9. The CDR3 extends over 15 amino acids. The chain's CDR3 is CASSSVRDRSYEQYF. The CDR3 DNA reads as TGTGCCAGCAGCTCGGTCCGGGACAGAAGCTACGAGCAGTACTTC. The full variable domain, completed using reference TRBV11-3 and TRBJ2-7, is EAGVVQSPRYKIIEKKQPVAFWCNPISGHNTLYWYLQNLGQGPELLIRYENEEAVDDSQLPKDRFSAERLKGVDSTLKIQPAELGDSAVYLCASSSVRDRSYEQYFGPGTRLTVT.

This chain connects TRBV25-1 to TRBJ1-2, with 9 bases that match TRBD1. V shed 6 bases, J shed 7 bases, and the junction held 9 bases outside the gene matches. The CDR3 spans 14 residues. Per germline, CDR1 MGHDK and CDR2 SYGVNS. CDR3 region: CASSTDRGIFGYTF. The CDR3 DNA sequence: TGTGCCAGCAGCACGGACAGGGGAATCTTTGGCTACACCTTC.